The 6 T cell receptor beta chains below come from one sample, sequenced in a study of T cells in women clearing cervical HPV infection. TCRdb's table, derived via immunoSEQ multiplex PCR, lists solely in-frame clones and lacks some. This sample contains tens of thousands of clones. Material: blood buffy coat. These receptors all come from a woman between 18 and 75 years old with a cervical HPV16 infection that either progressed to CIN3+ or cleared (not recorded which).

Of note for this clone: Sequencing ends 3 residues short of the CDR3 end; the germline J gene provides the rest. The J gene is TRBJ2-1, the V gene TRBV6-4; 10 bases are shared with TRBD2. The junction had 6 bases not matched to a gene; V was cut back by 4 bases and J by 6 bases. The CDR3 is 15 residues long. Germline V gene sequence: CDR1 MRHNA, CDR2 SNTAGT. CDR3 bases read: TGTGCCAGCAGTGCGAGAGGGACTAGCGTCAATGAG. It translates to CASSARGTSVNE. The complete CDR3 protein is CASSARGTSVNEQFF.

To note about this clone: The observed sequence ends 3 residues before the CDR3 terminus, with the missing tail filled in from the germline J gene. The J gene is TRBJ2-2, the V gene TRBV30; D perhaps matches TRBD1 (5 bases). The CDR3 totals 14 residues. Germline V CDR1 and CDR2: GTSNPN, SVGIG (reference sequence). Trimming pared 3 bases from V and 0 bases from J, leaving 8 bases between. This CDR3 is CAWRGQPNTGELFF. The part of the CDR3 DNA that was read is TGTGCCTGGAGGGGGCAGCCGAACACCGGGGAG.

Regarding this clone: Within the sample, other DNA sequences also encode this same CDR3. The covered CDR3 bases are TGCGCCAGCAGCCCGGACCCCCACGGACTTACTGGAAACACC. Its protein product is CASSPDPHGLTGNT. The whole CDR3 reads CASSPDPHGLTGNTIYF. V and J are TRBV5-1 and TRBJ1-3; D unclear. The read ends 3 residues shy of where the CDR3 ends; the end is completed using the germline J gene. Between the trimmed V and J ends, which lost 4 bases and 2 bases, there was a span of 19 bases. The CDR3 has 17 residues. CDR1 and CDR2 from the germline V gene are SGHRS and YFSETQ.

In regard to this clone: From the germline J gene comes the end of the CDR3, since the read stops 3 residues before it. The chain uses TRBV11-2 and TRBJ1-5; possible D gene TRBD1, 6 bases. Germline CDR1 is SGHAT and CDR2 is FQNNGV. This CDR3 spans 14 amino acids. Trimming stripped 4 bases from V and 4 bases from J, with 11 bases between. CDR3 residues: CASSSTGTNQPQHF. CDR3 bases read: TGTGCCAGCAGCTCTACAGGGACGAATCAGCCC. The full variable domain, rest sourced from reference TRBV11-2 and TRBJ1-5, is EAGVAQSPRYKIIEKRQSVAFWCNPISGHATLYWYQQILGQGPKLLIQFQNNGVVDDSQLPKDRFSAERLKGVDSTLKIQPAKLEDSAVYLCASSSTGTNQPQHFGDGTRLSIL.

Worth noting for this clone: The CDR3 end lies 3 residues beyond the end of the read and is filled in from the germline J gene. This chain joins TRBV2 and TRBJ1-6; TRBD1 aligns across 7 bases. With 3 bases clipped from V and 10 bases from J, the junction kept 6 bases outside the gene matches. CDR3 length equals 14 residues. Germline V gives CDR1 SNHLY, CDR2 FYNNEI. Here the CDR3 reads CASSEEGATSPLHF. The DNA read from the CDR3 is TGTGCCAGCAGTGAGGAGGGGGCCACATCACCC.

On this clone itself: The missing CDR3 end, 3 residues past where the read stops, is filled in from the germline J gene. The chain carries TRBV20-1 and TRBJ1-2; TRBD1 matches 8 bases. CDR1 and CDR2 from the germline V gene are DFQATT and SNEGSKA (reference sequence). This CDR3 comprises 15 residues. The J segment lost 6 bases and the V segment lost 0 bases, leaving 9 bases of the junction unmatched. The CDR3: CSARDAGGASNGYTF. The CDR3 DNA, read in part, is TGCAGTGCTAGAGATGCAGGGGGCGCCTCTAATGGC.